The text below deals with one T cell receptor (beta chain). The target antigen is unknown. This CDR3 has 15 amino acids. Trimming shortened V by 6 bases and J by 1 base, and 16 bases separated the two germline ends. These data are taken from a study of blood T cells in healthy people across ages. As for the study in general: About one barcoded beta molecule was captured per two T cells (by template switching).

Study outcomes and limitations: Higher naive T cell percentage went strongly together with higher TCR beta diversity. Across the age range, TCR beta diversity per million T cells fell in a roughly linear way.

Then a second PCR, running roughly 7 to 11 cycles, was carried out with a sample-barcoded 5' primer and a J-beta primer mix. TCRdb re-called the 5' RACE reads through MiXCR, storing one row per CDR3 protein. The sample includes about 1.7 million distinct CDR3 sequences, 28% seen only once; the top ten take 7.7%. Isolated per sample were at least 6 million PBMCs. The TCR was taken from a woman aged 25 to 45 in good health. Source material: blood. The V gene is TRBV12-3 or TRBV12-4, the J gene TRBJ2-7; D may match TRBD1 or TRBD2 (5 bases each). The CDR3 loop is CASRGLWDPSYEQYF. Here the CDR3 DNA reads TGTGCCAGCAGGGGTCTTTGGGACCCGTCCTACGAGCAGTACTTC.